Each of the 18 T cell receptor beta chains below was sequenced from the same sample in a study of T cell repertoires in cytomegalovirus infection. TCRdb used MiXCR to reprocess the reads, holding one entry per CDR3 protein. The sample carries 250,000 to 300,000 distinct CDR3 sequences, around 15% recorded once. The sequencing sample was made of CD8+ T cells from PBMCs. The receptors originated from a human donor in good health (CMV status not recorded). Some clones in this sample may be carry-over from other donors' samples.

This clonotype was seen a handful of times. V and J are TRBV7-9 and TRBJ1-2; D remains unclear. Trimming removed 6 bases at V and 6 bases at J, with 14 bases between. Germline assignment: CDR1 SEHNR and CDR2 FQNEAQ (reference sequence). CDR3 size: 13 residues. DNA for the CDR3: TGTGCCAGCAGTTGGGCCCGGGATGATGGCTACACCTTC. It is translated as CASSWARDDGYTF.

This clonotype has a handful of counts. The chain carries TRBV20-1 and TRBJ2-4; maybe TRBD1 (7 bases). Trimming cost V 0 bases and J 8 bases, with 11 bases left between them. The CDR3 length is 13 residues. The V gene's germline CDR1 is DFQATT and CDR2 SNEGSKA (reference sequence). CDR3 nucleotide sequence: TGCAGTGCTAGAGATCGGGGGACAGACATTCAGTACTTC. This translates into CSARDRGTDIQYF.

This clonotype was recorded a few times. The CDR3 DNA follows: TGTGCCAGCAGTGAAGCGGTCATGGAAAACACTGAAGCTTTCTTT. Translating gives CASSEAVMENTEAFF. The chain has TRBV2 and TRBJ1-1; no reliable D call. The V gene lost 0 bases and the J gene lost 2 bases, with 10 bases spanning the gap. The CDR3 covers 15 residues. Germline CDR1 is SNHLY and CDR2 is FYNNEI.

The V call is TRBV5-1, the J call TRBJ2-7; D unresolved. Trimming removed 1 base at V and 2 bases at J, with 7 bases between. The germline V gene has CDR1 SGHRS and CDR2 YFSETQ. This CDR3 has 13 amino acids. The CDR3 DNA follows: TGCGCCAGCAGCTTGAATAGGGCCTACGAGCAGTACTTC. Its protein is CASSLNRAYEQYF.

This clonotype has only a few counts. CDR3 in amino acids: CASSYPGGGGNTEAFF. CDR3 in DNA: TGTGCCAGCAGTTACCCTGGGGGAGGGGGCAACACTGAAGCTTTCTTT. The rearrangement links TRBV28 to TRBJ1-1; TRBD1 matches at 7 bases. The CDR3 length is 16 residues. The J segment lost 2 bases and the V segment lost 4 bases, leaving 10 bases of the junction unmatched. Germline V gene data show CDR1 as MDHEN and CDR2 as SYDVKM.

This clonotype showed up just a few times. CDR3 region: CASSPFSGDSYNEQFF. The CDR3 DNA reads as TGTGCCAGCAGCCCCTTTAGCGGGGACTCCTACAATGAGCAGTTCTTC. This chain links TRBV7-1 with TRBJ2-1, with TRBD2 matching over 8 bases. TRBV7-1 qualifies as an ORF whose function is uncertain. The CDR3 has 16 residues. The V segment lost 5 bases and the J segment 0 bases; nucleotides outside the gene matches: 6.

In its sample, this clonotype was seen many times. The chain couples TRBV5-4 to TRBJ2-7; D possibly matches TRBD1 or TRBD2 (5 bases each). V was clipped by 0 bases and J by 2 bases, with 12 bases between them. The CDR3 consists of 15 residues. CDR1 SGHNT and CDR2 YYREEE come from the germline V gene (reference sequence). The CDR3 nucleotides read TGTGCCAGCAGCTTGGTTGAGGGGCTTGCCTACGAGCAGTACTTC. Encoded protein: CASSLVEGLAYEQYF.

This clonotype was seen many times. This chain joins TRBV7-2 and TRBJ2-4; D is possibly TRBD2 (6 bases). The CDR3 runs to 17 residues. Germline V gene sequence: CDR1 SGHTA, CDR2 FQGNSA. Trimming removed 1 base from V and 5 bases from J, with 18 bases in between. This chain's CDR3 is CASSLVRGLGNQNIQYF. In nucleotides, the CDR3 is TGTGCCAGCAGCTTAGTTCGGGGGTTGGGCAATCAAAACATTCAGTACTTC.

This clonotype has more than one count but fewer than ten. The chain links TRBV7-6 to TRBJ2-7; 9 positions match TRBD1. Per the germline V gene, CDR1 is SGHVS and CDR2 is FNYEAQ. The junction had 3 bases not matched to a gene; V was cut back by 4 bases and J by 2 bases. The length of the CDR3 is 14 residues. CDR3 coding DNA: TGTGCCAGCAGCTACGGGACAGGGACCTACGAGCAGTACTTC. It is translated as CASSYGTGTYEQYF.

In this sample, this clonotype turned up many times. In nucleotides, the CDR3 is TGTGCCAGCAGCTCGACCGGGACAGACCTCTCCTACGAGCAGTACTTC. Residues: CASSSTGTDLSYEQYF. The V call is TRBV7-9, the J call TRBJ2-7; TRBD1 matches at 7 bases. CDR1 is SEHNR, CDR2 FQNEAQ, per germline (reference sequence). The CDR3 is made up of 16 amino acids. J gave up 0 bases and V 4 bases, and 9 bases lay outside the gene matches.

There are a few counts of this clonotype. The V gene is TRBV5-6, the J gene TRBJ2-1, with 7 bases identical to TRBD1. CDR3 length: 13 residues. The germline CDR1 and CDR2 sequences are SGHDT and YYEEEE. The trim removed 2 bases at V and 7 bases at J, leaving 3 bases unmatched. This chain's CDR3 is CASSFTGVNEQFF. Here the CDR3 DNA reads TGTGCCAGCAGCTTTACAGGGGTAAATGAGCAGTTCTTC.

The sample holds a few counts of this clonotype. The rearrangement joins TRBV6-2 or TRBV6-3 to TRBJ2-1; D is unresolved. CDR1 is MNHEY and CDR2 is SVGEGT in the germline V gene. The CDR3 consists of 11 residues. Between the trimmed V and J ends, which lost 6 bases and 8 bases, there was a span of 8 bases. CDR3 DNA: TGTGCCAGCAGCGTCCGGTATGAGCAGTTCTTC. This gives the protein CASSVRYEQFF.

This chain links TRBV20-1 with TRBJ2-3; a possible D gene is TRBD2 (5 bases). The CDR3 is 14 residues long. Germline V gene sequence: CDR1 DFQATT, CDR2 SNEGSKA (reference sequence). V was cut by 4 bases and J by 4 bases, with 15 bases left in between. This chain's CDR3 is CSAKGINGADTQYF. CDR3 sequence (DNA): TGCAGTGCTAAAGGGATAAACGGGGCAGATACGCAGTATTTT.

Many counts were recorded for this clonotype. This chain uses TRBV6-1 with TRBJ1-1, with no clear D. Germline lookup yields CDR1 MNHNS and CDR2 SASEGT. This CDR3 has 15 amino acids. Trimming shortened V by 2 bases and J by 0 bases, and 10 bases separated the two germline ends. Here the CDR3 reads CASSERQDMNTEAFF. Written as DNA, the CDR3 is TGTGCCAGCAGTGAAAGGCAGGATATGAACACTGAAGCTTTCTTT.

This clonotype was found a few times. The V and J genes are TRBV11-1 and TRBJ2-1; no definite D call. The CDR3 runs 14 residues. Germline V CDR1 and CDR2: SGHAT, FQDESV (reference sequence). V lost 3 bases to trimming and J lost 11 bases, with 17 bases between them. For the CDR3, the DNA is TGTGCCAGCAGCTTGAAACAACACCGAGATAAGCAGTTCTTC. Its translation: CASSLKQHRDKQFF.

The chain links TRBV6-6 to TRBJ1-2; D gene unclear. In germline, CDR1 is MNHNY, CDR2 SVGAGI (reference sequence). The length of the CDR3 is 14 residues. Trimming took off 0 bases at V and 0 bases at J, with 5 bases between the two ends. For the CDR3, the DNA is TGTGCCAGCAGTTACTCAGGGTCTAACTATGGCTACACCTTC. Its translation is CASSYSGSNYGYTF.

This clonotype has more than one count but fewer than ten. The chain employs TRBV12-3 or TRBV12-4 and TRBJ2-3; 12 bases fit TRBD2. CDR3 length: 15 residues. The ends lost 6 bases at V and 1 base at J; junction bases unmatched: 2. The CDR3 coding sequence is TGTGCCAGCAGAAGACTAGCGGGGGGCACAGATACGCAGTATTTT. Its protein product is CASRRLAGGTDTQYF.

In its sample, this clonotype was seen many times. CDR3: CASSYSVSLTPNYGYTF. Written as DNA, the CDR3 is TGTGCCAGCAGTTACTCAGTGAGCCTAACCCCCAACTATGGCTACACCTTC. The genes are TRBV6-5 and TRBJ1-2; D is unclear. Germline V gene data show CDR1 as MNHEY and CDR2 as SVGAGI. V lost 0 bases to trimming and J lost 2 bases, with 16 bases between them. The CDR3 is 17 residues long.